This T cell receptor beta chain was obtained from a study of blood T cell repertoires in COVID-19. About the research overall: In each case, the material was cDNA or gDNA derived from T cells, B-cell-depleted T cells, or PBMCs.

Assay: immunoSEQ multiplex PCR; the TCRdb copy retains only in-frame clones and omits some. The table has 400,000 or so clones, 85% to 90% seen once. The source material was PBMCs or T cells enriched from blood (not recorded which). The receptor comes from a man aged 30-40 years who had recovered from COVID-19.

The CDR3 bases are TGTGCCAGCAGCCTTTCAGGGTTGGTCTACAATGAGCAGTTCTTC. Encoded protein: CASSLSGLVYNEQFF. The genes are TRBV5-4 and TRBJ2-1; D possibly corresponds to TRBD1 (5 bases). V shed 4 bases and J shed 3 bases, with 14 bases lying between them. CDR3 length: 15 amino acids. CDR1 SGHNT and CDR2 YYREEE come from the germline V gene (reference sequence).